The rows below give T cell receptor beta chains drawn from one sample of a study of blood T cell repertoires in COVID-19. Sequenced by immunoSEQ multiplex PCR; TCRdb stores in-frame clones only, minus some. The table lists 240,000 or so clones, roughly 76% of them singletons, with roughly 8% in the top ten. The sequencing sample was made of peripheral blood. The receptors here all came from a woman older than 75 with COVID-19, enrolled during active disease. The CDR3 runs from the conserved cysteine through the conserved F or W. The order of the fields is V gene, D gene, clone size, J gene, CDR3 protein, CDR3 DNA. D genes are given only for firm matches. Clone size, where shown, is once, few, many, or a class for clones that have expanded.

TRBV7-2	-	-	TRBJ1-1	CASSAHGGVTEAFF	TGTGCCAGCAGCGCCCACGGTGGTGTCACTGAAGCTTTCTTT
TRBV29-1	-	-	TRBJ1-5	CSVGPPGGQPQHF	TGCAGCGTTGGTCCTCCCGGGGGACAGCCCCAGCATTTT
TRBV5-5	TRBD1	-	TRBJ2-7	CASSLYQGVSYEQYF	TGTGCCAGCAGCTTGTATCAGGGGGTCTCCTACGAGCAGTACTTC
TRBV6-5	-	-	TRBJ2-2	CASTPQTLSTGELFF	TGTGCCAGCACCCCTCAAACCCTATCGACCGGGGAGCTGTTTTTT
TRBV2	-	-	TRBJ1-4	CASSETAGRNEKLFF	TGTGCCAGCAGCGAAACGGCAGGGCGTAATGAAAAACTGTTTTTT
TRBV6-5	TRBD1	-	TRBJ2-7	CASSYSQGDRSYEQYF	TGTGCCAGCAGTTACTCACAGGGGGACCGCTCCTACGAGCAGTACTTC
TRBV11-2	-	-	TRBJ2-1	CASSRRGYNEQFF	TGTGCCAGCAGCCGAAGGGGGTACAATGAGCAGTTCTTC
TRBV6-6	-	few	TRBJ2-7	CASSYSSRLTEQYF	TGTGCCAGCAGTTACTCGAGTCGCCTTACCGAGCAGTACTTC
TRBV30	TRBD1	-	TRBJ1-2	CAWSVQGATNYGYTF	TGTGCCTGGAGTGTTCAGGGGGCCACGAACTATGGCTACACCTTC
TRBV24-1	-	-	TRBJ1-3	CATSDSRVSGNTIYF	TGTGCCACCAGTGATTCCAGGGTCTCTGGAAACACCATATATTTT
TRBV5-5	TRBD1	-	TRBJ1-4	CASSWGDRATNEKLFF	TGTGCCAGCAGCTGGGGGGACAGGGCGACTAATGAAAAACTGTTTTTT
TRBV7-9	TRBD1	-	TRBJ2-2	CASSGGGTGVTGELFF	TGTGCCAGCAGCGGGGGCGGGACAGGGGTCACCGGGGAGCTGTTTTTT
TRBV24-1	TRBD1	-	TRBJ2-1	CATSDLGTGRSHEQFF	TGTGCCACCAGTGATCTCGGGACAGGTCGGAGCCATGAGCAGTTCTTC
TRBV5-1	TRBD2	-	TRBJ2-5	CASSVPGLAGAETQYF	TGCGCCAGCAGCGTACCGGGACTAGCGGGGGCAGAGACCCAGTACTTC
TRBV5-1	TRBD1	once	TRBJ1-5	CASSSGQAGQPQHF	TGCGCCAGCAGCTCGGGACAGGCCGGACAGCCCCAGCATTTT
TRBV30	-	-	TRBJ2-7	CAGDRPGQIYSYEQYF	TGTGCCGGGGACCGTCCCGGACAGATCTACTCCTACGAGCAGTACTTC
TRBV2	-	-	TRBJ2-2	CASLEGHRSGNTGELFF	TGTGCCAGTCTTGAAGGCCATAGGAGCGGGAACACCGGGGAGCTGTTTTTT
TRBV19	TRBD2	-	TRBJ2-5	CASSRTSGGTQYF	TGTGCCAGTAGTAGGACTAGCGGGGGGACCCAGTACTTC
TRBV23-1	TRBD1	few	TRBJ2-2	CALGQGQARDTGELFF	TGCGCCCTCGGGCAGGGACAGGCCCGGGACACCGGGGAGCTGTTTTTT
TRBV2	-	-	TRBJ1-6	CASERQNSPLHF	TGTGCCAGCGAAAGACAGAATTCACCCCTCCACTTT
TRBV7-9	TRBD1	-	TRBJ1-6	CASSKQGTVNSPLHF	TGTGCCAGCAGCAAACAGGGGACGGTTAATTCACCCCTCCACTTT
TRBV6-1	TRBD2	-	TRBJ2-2	CASSEAPLAGDAGELFF	TGTGCCAGCAGTGAAGCGCCACTAGCGGGAGACGCCGGGGAGCTGTTTTTT
TRBV6-5	TRBD1	-	TRBJ1-5	CASSMDRAGQPQHF	TGTGCCAGCAGTATGGACAGGGCAGGTCAGCCCCAGCATTTT
TRBV5-1	-	-	TRBJ2-2	CASSLVGGANTGELFF	TGCGCCAGCAGCTTGGTGGGCGGGGCGAACACCGGGGAGCTGTTTTTT
TRBV19	-	-	TRBJ2-2	CASSPRTASNTGELFF	TGTGCCAGTAGTCCCCGGACAGCGTCGAACACCGGGGAGCTGTTTTTT
TRBV19	-	-	TRBJ2-6	CASSRGSSGANVLTF	TGTGCCAGTAGTAGAGGCAGCTCTGGGGCCAACGTCCTGACTTTC
TRBV12-3/TRBV12-4	-	-	TRBJ2-5	CASSRVLRETQYF	TGTGCCAGCAGTCGTGTACTCCGAGAGACCCAGTACTTC
TRBV29-1	TRBD1	-	TRBJ1-2	CSVQQGAQGYTF	TGCAGCGTCCAACAGGGGGCACAGGGCTACACCTTC
TRBV6-1	-	once	TRBJ1-6	CASSDRGTSPLHF	TGTGCCAGCAGTGACAGGGGTACATCACCCCTCCACTTT
TRBV5-4	-	-	TRBJ2-5	CASSQGGGETQYF	TGTGCCAGCAGCCAGGGGGGAGGAGAGACCCAGTACTTC
TRBV12-3/TRBV12-4	-	-	TRBJ1-2	CASSLRTLGGYTF	TGTGCCAGCAGTTTAAGGACACTGGGAGGCTACACCTTC
TRBV7-9	TRBD2	-	TRBJ2-7	CASSWTSGFYEQYF	TGTGCCAGCAGCTGGACTAGCGGGTTCTACGAGCAGTACTTC
TRBV3-1/TRBV3-2	TRBD1	once	TRBJ1-6	CASSQYDRANSPLHF	TGTGCCAGCAGCCAATATGACAGGGCCAATTCACCCCTCCACTTT
TRBV1	-	-	TRBJ1-1	CTSSQDEKPGGQGPMNTEAFF	TGCACCAGCAGCCAAGATGAAAAGCCTGGGGGACAGGGGCCTATGAACACTGAAGCTTTCTTT
TRBV5-3	-	once	TRBJ1-1	CARPPHTEAFF	TGTGCCAGACCCCCTCACACTGAAGCTTTCTTT
TRBV9	TRBD2	once	TRBJ2-1	CASSPRAGGGNNEQFF	TGTGCCAGCAGCCCCCGAGCGGGAGGGGGGAACAATGAGCAGTTCTTC
TRBV19	-	-	TRBJ1-1	CASSIDSAGLNTEAFF	TGTGCCAGTAGTATAGATTCCGCGGGACTGAACACTGAAGCTTTCTTT
TRBV11-3	TRBD2	-	TRBJ2-1	CASSVPGLGNEQFF	TGTGCCAGCAGCGTTCCGGGACTAGGCAATGAGCAGTTCTTC
TRBV27	-	-	TRBJ2-5	CASSLVAGRWRETQYF	TGTGCCAGCAGTTTGGTCGCAGGCCGGTGGAGGGAGACCCAGTACTTC